Below are 2 T cell receptor beta chains sequenced from a single sample in a study of Ad26.COV2.S vaccination and SARS-CoV-2 variants. Sequencing used immunoSEQ multiplex PCR; TCRdb keeps in-frame clones, though not all of them. The sample contains about 400,000 clones, 89% of which appear only once. Treatment: around 19 received Ad26.COV2.S at low or high dose, single or two shots; about 5 received placebo; per-sample allocation not given. Sampling was performed 63 days after the first vaccine or placebo injection. The material was peripheral blood, obtained in a trial of Ad26.COV2.S vaccine versus placebo. These TCRs come from a person between 18 and 65 years old who received the Ad26.COV2.S COVID-19 vaccine or a placebo.

The chain combines TRBV6-1 with TRBJ2-5; 11 positions match TRBD2. The germline CDR1 and CDR2 sequences are MNHNS and SASEGT. The CDR3 consists of 16 residues. V was pared by 4 bases and J by 8 bases, with 12 bases of the junction left unmatched. DNA of the CDR3: TGTGCCAGCAGTGGGCACAGACTAGCGGGACTCGGAACCCAGTACTTC. Translation: CASSGHRLAGLGTQYF.

This rearrangement joins TRBV7-9 to TRBJ2-5, with D hard to call. V lost 6 bases to trimming and J lost 4 bases, with 9 bases between them. CDR3 length equals 12 residues. Germline lookup yields CDR1 SEHNR and CDR2 FQNEAQ (reference sequence). CDR3 sequence (DNA): TGTGCCAGCAGTGAGACGGGAGAGACCCAGTACTTC. Protein: CASSETGETQYF.